The clone carrying this T cell receptor beta chain has a handful of counts. As yet, its antigen is unknown. A second roughly 6 to 11 cycle PCR used barcoded and J-beta primers. Each cDNA molecule, via a template-switch adaptor with 12 random nucleotides, was tagged. TCRdb analysed the 5' RACE reads with MiXCR anew, one entry per CDR3 protein. The sample contains some 1.5 million distinct CDR3 sequences, over 25% of which appear only once. This entry comes from a study of blood T cells in healthy people across ages. Regarding the study as a whole: Since the PBMCs were unsorted, naive and antigen-experienced cells could not be conclusively compared.

CDR3 length: 15 residues. The V gene lost 7 bases and the J gene lost 11 bases, with 21 bases spanning the gap. Germline assignment: CDR1 MNHEY and CDR2 SVGAGI. PBMCs were isolated at a quantity of at least 6.5 million per sample. The V and J genes are TRBV6-5 and TRBJ1-6; TRBD1 is a possible D gene (5 bases). Sequencing input: blood. This receptor was taken from a woman aged 25 to 39 in good health. The CDR3 reads CASTARDPTLTPLHF. CDR3 nucleotide sequence: TGTGCCAGCACTGCACGGGACCCCACGTTAACACCCCTCCACTTT.